This is a list of T cell receptor beta chains from one sample in a study of cytomegalovirus exposure and HLA in healthy donors. Sequencing was performed with immunoSEQ multiplex PCR; in TCRdb, only in-frame clones are kept and a portion is missing. The sample consists of 84,000 or so clones, around four fifths of them appearing once. Sequenced sample: PBMCs. These receptors came from a male donor in good health and CMV-seronegative. CDR3s include the opening cysteine and the closing phenylalanine or tryptophan. D genes are given only for firm matches. The listing skips clone size in some rows; elsewhere it reads once, few, many or a size class.

NA TRBJ2-5 NA TRBV19 CASSWQGIQETQYF TGTGCCAGTAGTTGGCAGGGTATCCAAGAGACCCAGTACTTC
NA TRBJ2-3 NA TRBV6-6 CASSYSLGGDTQYF TGTGCCAGCAGTTACTCGCTGGGAGGAGATACGCAGTATTTT
NA TRBJ2-5 NA TRBV11-2 CASSEYRVTETQYF TGTGCCAGCAGCGAATACAGGGTTACGGAGACCCAGTACTTC
NA TRBJ1-3 NA TRBV19 CASSIPPKGESSGNTIYF TGTGCCAGTAGTATCCCCCCGAAGGGGGAAAGCTCTGGAAACACCATATATTTT
NA TRBJ2-3 TRBD2 TRBV28 CASASGASGSMDTQYF TGTGCCAGCGCATCAGGGGCTAGCGGGAGTATGGATACGCAGTATTTT
NA TRBJ2-3 TRBD1 TRBV29-1 CSVVGTGKGESTDTQYF TGCAGCGTCGTAGGGACAGGGAAAGGGGAAAGCACAGATACGCAGTATTTT
NA TRBJ1-3 NA TRBV2 CAILALGSLSGQPYDYTIYF TGTGCCATCCTGGCACTAGGGTCCCTCTCCGGGCAACCGTATGACTACACCATATATTTT
NA TRBJ1-2 NA TRBV6-1 CASSEATANGYTF TGTGCCAGCAGTGAAGCGACAGCTAATGGCTACACCTTC
once TRBJ1-1 NA TRBV5-6 CASSPSGTEAFF TGTGCCAGCAGCCCGAGTGGCACTGAAGCTTTCTTT
NA TRBJ2-1 TRBD1 TRBV5-1 CASSPGTAYNEQFF TGCGCCAGCAGCCCCGGGACAGCCTACAATGAGCAGTTCTTC
NA TRBJ2-7 NA TRBV6-5 CASSYNGYEQYF TGTGCCAGCAGTTACAACGGCTACGAGCAGTACTTC
NA TRBJ2-7 NA TRBV9 CASSVASAGGYEQYF TGTGCCAGCAGCGTAGCCTCGGCGGGTGGCTACGAGCAGTACTTC
NA TRBJ2-3 TRBD2 TRBV2 CASSSGNTQYF TGTGCCAGCAGTAGCGGGAATACGCAGTATTTT
few TRBJ1-1 NA TRBV21-1 CASSLGTSGPNTEAFF TGTGCCAGCAGCCTTGGGACTTCGGGCCCCAACACTGAAGCTTTCTTT
NA TRBJ2-2 NA TRBV11-2 CASSFSTGEGAGELFF TGTGCCAGCAGCTTCTCTACGGGGGAAGGGGCCGGGGAGCTGTTTTTT
NA TRBJ1-6 NA TRBV7-6 CASSLALPGTNSPLHF TGTGCCAGCAGCTTAGCGCTTCCAGGAACTAATTCACCCCTCCACTTT
NA TRBJ2-1 TRBD2 TRBV10-2 CASSDPGLAREQFF TGCGCCAGCAGTGACCCGGGACTAGCGCGGGAGCAGTTCTTC